A single sample gave rise to the 28 T cell receptor beta chains below, sequenced in a study of blood T cell repertoires in COVID-19. The method was immunoSEQ multiplex PCR; TCRdb's version includes in-frame clones alone and lacks a portion of them. The table has 150,000 to 200,000 clones, under 80% seen once; the top ten hold 2.5% to 3.5%. Sample: peripheral blood. These receptors were obtained from a woman older than 75 with acute or convalescent COVID-19.

The rearrangement uses TRBV29-1 and TRBJ2-5, with 9 nucleotides matching TRBD1. This CDR3 is 14 amino acids long. V lost 6 bases and J lost 5; bases outside the gene matches: 10. The V gene's germline CDR1 is SQVTM and CDR2 ANQGSEA. The CDR3 reads CSVMGTGMPETQYF. CDR3 nucleotide sequence: TGCAGCGTGATGGGGACAGGGATGCCCGAGACCCAGTACTTC.

This clone has a handful of counts. J is TRBJ2-3 and V is TRBV19; 11 bases are a match to TRBD2. The length of the CDR3 is 14 residues. Germline loops: CDR1 LNHDA, CDR2 SQIVND (reference sequence). The V gene end was trimmed by 5 bases and the J gene end by 5 bases; junction bases not matched to a gene: 3. In DNA form, the CDR3 reads TGTGCCAGTAGTTCGGGACTAGCGGAAGATACGCAGTATTTT. Protein: CASSSGLAEDTQYF.

The CDR3 region is CASRSERLNTGELFF. For the CDR3, the DNA is TGTGCCAGCAGGAGCGAGAGGCTGAACACCGGGGAGCTGTTTTTT. The rearrangement links TRBV2 to TRBJ2-2; D remains ambiguous. CDR1 and CDR2 (germline): SNHLY, FYNNEI. The V gene lost 6 bases and the J gene lost 1 base, with 12 bases spanning the gap. This CDR3 spans 15 amino acids.

Worth noting for this clone: Other DNA sequences in this specimen translate into the identical CDR3. V gene TRBV9 combines with J gene TRBJ2-7, with 7 positions matching TRBD1. The CDR3 loop spans 13 amino acids. Per germline, CDR1 SGDLS and CDR2 YYNGEE. Unmatched junction bases numbered 4, after V lost 5 bases and J lost 2 bases. CDR3 region: CASSRQGTYEQYF. CDR3 nucleotide sequence: TGTGCCAGCAGTCGACAGGGTACCTACGAGCAGTACTTC. Combining the CDR3 with reference TRBV9 and TRBJ2-7 gives the whole variable domain DSGVTQTPKHLITATGQRVTLRCSPRSGDLSVYWYQQSLDQGLQFLIQYYNGEERAKGNILERFSAQQFPDLHSELNLSSLELGDSALYFCASSRQGTYEQYFGPGTRLTVT.

The chain links TRBV6-6 to TRBJ1-2, with a possible D match to TRBD1 (6 bases). Trimming cost V 6 bases and J 5 bases, with 13 bases left between them. The germline V gene encodes CDR1 MNHNY and CDR2 SVGAGI (reference sequence). The CDR3 runs to 13 residues. The CDR3 is CASSDDRRYGYTF. DNA for the CDR3: TGTGCCAGCAGCGACGACAGGAGGTATGGCTACACCTTC.

V usage is TRBV3-1 (or the pseudogene TRBV3-2) and J usage is TRBJ2-5, with 11 bases fitting TRBD2. CDR1 LGHDT and CDR2 YNNKEL come from the germline V gene (reference sequence). The V gene end was trimmed by 5 bases and the J gene end by 4 bases; junction bases not matched to a gene: 9. The CDR3 is made up of 16 amino acids. CDR3 sequence (DNA): TGTGCCAGCAGCACCCTCCAACTAGCGGGAGTAGAGACCCAGTACTTC. Translated, it gives CASSTLQLAGVETQYF.

The chain is built from TRBV28 and TRBJ1-4; TRBD1 might be the D (6 bases). Germline loops: CDR1 MDHEN, CDR2 SYDVKM. This CDR3 spans 14 amino acids. Trimming cost V 6 bases and J 7 bases, with 15 bases left between them. Here the CDR3 DNA reads TGTGCCAGCAGCCGTCGGACAGCCGGTGAAAAACTGTTTTTT. It is translated as CASSRRTAGEKLFF.

The chain combines TRBV9 with TRBJ2-5, with a tentative D call TRBD1 (5 bases). V gave up 0 bases and J gave up 5 bases, with 14 bases separating them. Per germline, CDR1 SGDLS and CDR2 YYNGEE. The CDR3 has 15 amino acids. For the CDR3, the DNA is TGTGCCAGCAGCGTAGGGGGCGGCCAACTCGAGACCCAGTACTTC. The encoded protein is CASSVGGGQLETQYF.

The chain combines TRBV7-9 with TRBJ1-1, with D tentatively TRBD1 (6 bases). Germline-derived CDR1 and CDR2 are SEHNR and FQNEAQ (reference sequence). The CDR3 has 15 amino acids. The CDR3 reads CLISRTAIMNTEAFF. CDR3 bases: TGTCTTATTTCCAGGACAGCAATTATGAACACTGAAGCTTTCTTT.

CDR3 region: CASSFRVLLSGELFF. For the CDR3, the DNA is TGTGCCAGCAGCTTCAGGGTCCTCCTTTCCGGGGAGCTGTTTTTT. This rearrangement joins TRBV11-3 to TRBJ2-2; maybe TRBD1 (5 bases). CDR3 length: 15 amino acids. V lost 3 bases to trimming and J lost 6 bases, with 14 bases between them. The germline V gene has CDR1 SGHNT and CDR2 YENEEA. Variable domain in full (rest from reference TRBV11-3 and TRBJ2-2): EAGVVQSPRYKIIEKKQPVAFWCNPISGHNTLYWYLQNLGQGPELLIRYENEEAVDDSQLPKDRFSAERLKGVDSTLKIQPAELGDSAVYLCASSFRVLLSGELFFGEGSRLTVL.

The rearrangement uses TRBV18 and TRBJ1-4, with a tentative D call TRBD1 (6 bases). The CDR3 is 15 amino acids. CDR1 and CDR2 (germline): KGHSH, LQKENI. The V gene lost 6 bases and the J gene lost 7 bases, with 18 bases spanning the gap. The chain's CDR3 is CASSAPGRGVEKLFF. For the CDR3, the DNA is TGTGCCAGCTCTGCGCCGGGCAGGGGAGTTGAAAAACTGTTTTTT. The full variable domain, completed using reference TRBV18 and TRBJ1-4, is NAGVMQNPRHLVRRRGQEARLRCSPMKGHSHVYWYRQLPEEGLKFMVYLQKENIIDESGMPKERFSAEFPKEGPSILRIQQVVRGDSAAYFCASSAPGRGVEKLFFGSGTQLSVL.

This chain uses TRBV6-6 with TRBJ1-6, with 7 nucleotides matching TRBD1. This CDR3 has 16 amino acids. The junction had 11 bases not matched to a gene; V was cut back by 5 bases and J by 7 bases. Germline assignment: CDR1 MNHNY and CDR2 SVGAGI (reference sequence). CDR3 DNA: TGTGCCAGCAGTCGAACAGGACAGGCTAGAAATTCACCCCTCCACTTT. This encodes CASSRTGQARNSPLHF.

The chain recombines TRBV24-1 with TRBJ2-2, with D maybe TRBD1 (6 bases). CDR1 is KGHDR and CDR2 is SFDVKD in the germline V gene. V lost 4 bases, J lost 6 bases, and 11 bases lay in between. The CDR3 is made up of 14 amino acids. CDR3 loop: CATSDPGVAGELFF. The CDR3 region has the DNA TGTGCCACCAGTGACCCAGGGGTAGCCGGGGAGCTGTTTTTT.

V is TRBV29-1 and J is TRBJ2-1, with a possible D match to TRBD2 (5 bases). Germline V CDR1 and CDR2: SQVTM, ANQGSEA. V shed 3 bases and J shed 8 bases, with 14 bases lying between them. There are 13 residues in the CDR3. CDR3 sequence (DNA): TGCAGCGTTGAGTTGGGAGCTCGGGATGAGCAGTTCTTC. Amino acid sequence: CSVELGARDEQFF.

The CDR3: CASSPSGGVGEQFF. The CDR3, as DNA: TGTGCCAGCAGCCCATCGGGCGGGGTCGGAGAGCAGTTCTTC. The chain is built from TRBV7-2 and TRBJ2-1; TRBD2 is a possible D gene (6 bases). CDR1 and CDR2 from the germline V gene are SGHTA and FQGNSA. The CDR3 is made up of 14 amino acids. Trimming removed 5 bases at V and 10 bases at J, with 18 bases between.

J is TRBJ1-3 and V is TRBV4-3; D remains ambiguous. Germline-derived CDR1 and CDR2 are LGHNA and YSLEER. The V gene lost 0 bases and the J gene lost 1 base, with 10 bases spanning the gap. The CDR3 covers 16 residues. The CDR3, as DNA: TGCGCCAGCAGCCAAGATTTTGGGCTGTCTGGAAACACCATATATTTT. This translates into CASSQDFGLSGNTIYF.

CDR3 region: CSVVQGDYGYTF. DNA for the CDR3: TGCAGCGTTGTCCAGGGTGACTATGGCTACACCTTC. This sequence joins TRBV29-1 and TRBJ1-2, with a tentative D call TRBD1 (5 bases). V gave up 4 bases and J gave up 3 bases, with 9 bases separating them. The CDR3 runs to 12 residues. Per germline, CDR1 SQVTM and CDR2 ANQGSEA.

This clone was seen only a few times. The V and J genes are TRBV9 and TRBJ2-1; D possibly corresponds to TRBD1 (6 bases). The V and J ends lost 3 bases and 7 bases respectively, with 17 bases between them. In germline, CDR1 is SGDLS, CDR2 YYNGEE. CDR3 size: 15 residues. The CDR3 is CASSGEGGRRNEQFF. The DNA for the CDR3 is TGTGCCAGCAGCGGGGAAGGGGGACGGAGGAATGAGCAGTTCTTC.

The rearrangement joins TRBV9 to TRBJ2-1, with TRBD1 as a possible D gene (5 bases). V lost 0 bases and J 7 bases, leaving 8 bases between the germline ends. Germline loops: CDR1 SGDLS, CDR2 YYNGEE. CDR3 length equals 13 residues. CDR3 bases: TGTGCCAGCAGCGTAGGACAGCCGAATGAGCAGTTCTTC. Its protein is CASSVGQPNEQFF.

This clone showed up just once. The gene calls are TRBV4-1 and TRBJ2-6; 10 nucleotides line up with TRBD1. This CDR3 is 18 amino acids long. Germline V gene sequence: CDR1 MGHRA, CDR2 YSYEKL. V shed 3 bases and J 0 bases; nucleotides not matched to a gene: 5. CDR3 amino acids: CASSQTGTGASGANVLTF. CDR3 DNA: TGCGCCAGCAGCCAGACCGGGACAGGGGCCTCTGGGGCCAACGTCCTGACTTTC.

The chain joins TRBV5-4 to TRBJ1-4, with 11 bases identical to TRBD1. The ends lost 4 bases at V and 6 bases at J; junction bases unmatched: 5. Germline V gene lookup returns CDR1 SGHNT and CDR2 YYREEE (reference sequence). This CDR3 contains 15 residues. The CDR3 sequence is CASSPDRGQDEKLFF. The CDR3 DNA is TGTGCCAGCAGCCCGGACAGGGGGCAGGATGAAAAACTGTTTTTT.

The chain recombines TRBV30 with TRBJ1-5; D not certain. In germline, CDR1 is GTSNPN, CDR2 SVGIG (reference sequence). Trimming took 4 bases from V and 6 from J, leaving 10 bases between them. CDR3 length: 12 residues. CDR3 residues: CAWNSGGQPQHF. The CDR3 DNA reads as TGTGCCTGGAATTCGGGTGGTCAGCCCCAGCATTTT. Looking up the rest from reference TRBV30 and TRBJ1-5 gives the full variable domain: SQTIHQWPATLVQPVGSPLSLECTVEGTSNPNLYWYRQAAGRGLQLLFYSVGIGQISSEVPQNLSASRPQDRQFILSSKKLLLSDSGFYLCAWNSGGQPQHFGDGTRLSIL.

The rearrangement joins TRBV18 to TRBJ2-2, with 8 bases fitting TRBD1. The germline V gene encodes CDR1 KGHSH and CDR2 LQKENI. The CDR3 is 17 amino acids. V trimming: 6 bases; J trimming: 0 bases; junction bases outside the gene matches: 9. The CDR3 region is CASSLRQGSSNTGELFF. The CDR3 DNA is TGTGCCAGCTCGCTTCGACAGGGGTCTTCGAACACCGGGGAGCTGTTTTTT.

This clone was picked up a small number of times. V usage is TRBV10-2 and J usage is TRBJ1-1; D is possibly TRBD1 (6 bases). The V and J ends lost 2 bases and 4 bases respectively, with 11 bases between them. This CDR3 comprises 14 residues. Per the germline V gene, CDR1 is WSHSY and CDR2 is SAAADI. The CDR3 DNA is TGCGCCAGCAGTGAGACAGGGATCTCCACTGAAGCTTTCTTT. It translates to CASSETGISTEAFF.

A few counts support this clone. This chain uses TRBV2 with TRBJ2-7; 11 positions agree with TRBD2. V dropped 6 bases and J dropped 0; count of bases not matched to a gene: 7. The CDR3 has 16 amino acids. Germline V CDR1 and CDR2: SNHLY, FYNNEI. The CDR3 reads CASRGTSGRSSYEQYF. The CDR3, as DNA: TGTGCCAGCAGGGGGACTAGCGGCCGGAGCTCCTACGAGCAGTACTTC.

The chain recombines TRBV4-1 with TRBJ2-2; 11 bases line up with TRBD1. There are 19 residues in the CDR3. Germline CDR1 and CDR2: MGHRA and YSYEKL. Losses at the gene ends were 1 base for V and 4 bases for J; bases not matched to a gene: 11. DNA for the CDR3: TGCGCCAGCAGCCAAGCCGACGTTTCAGGACAGGGGGCCACCGGGGAGCTGTTTTTT. Amino acid sequence: CASSQADVSGQGATGELFF.

The chain joins TRBV19 to TRBJ2-5; D may be TRBD2 (7 bases). CDR1 and CDR2 (germline): LNHDA, SQIVND (reference sequence). Trimming removed 3 bases from V and 3 bases from J, with 14 bases in between. CDR3 length equals 15 residues. The CDR3 DNA reads TGTGCCAGTAGTATTGGGGGGGCTGGGGAAGAGACCCAGTACTTC. Translation gives CASSIGGAGEETQYF.

This chain uses TRBV11-3 with TRBJ2-5, with 8 bases aligning to TRBD2. Germline-derived CDR1 and CDR2 are SGHNT and YENEEA. Trimming removed 8 bases from V and 2 bases from J; junction bases left unmatched: 4. This CDR3 has 13 amino acids. The chain's CDR3 is CASSRGGQETQYF. CDR3 sequence (DNA): TGTGCCAGCTCACGCGGGGGGCAAGAGACCCAGTACTTC.